This TCR beta chain was identified in a study of early T cells in non-severe SARS-CoV-2 infection. There are 15 residues in the CDR3. Germline CDR1 SGHTA, CDR2 FQGTGA. J lost 3 bases, V lost 5 bases, and 6 bases had no gene match. This clonotype was counted ten times or more. Its antigen is not known. Individual cDNA molecules were tagged with unique molecular identifiers. MiXCR, run by TCRdb on the 5' RACE reads, gives a single entry per CDR3 protein. The sample yields some 56,000 distinct CDR3 sequences, over 13% seen once. Study results and caveats: VDJdb matches were skewed toward anti-spike CD8 T cell responses.

V usage is TRBV7-3 and J usage is TRBJ2-5; 10 nucleotides agree with TRBD2. The source of this sequence is an adult who was a healthcare worker with PCR-confirmed SARS-CoV-2 infection or an uninfected control (not recorded which). This material consisted of whole blood, taken at baseline. CDR3 amino acids: CASSLGLAGEETQYF. The CDR3 DNA follows: TGTGCCAGCAGCCTGGGGCTAGCGGGAGAAGAGACCCAGTACTTC. Filled out from reference TRBV7-3 and TRBJ2-5, the complete variable domain reads GAGVSQTPSNKVTEKGKYVELRCDPISGHTALYWYRQSLGQGPEFLIYFQGTGAADDSGLPNDRFFAVRPEGSVSTLKIQRTERGDSAVYLCASSLGLAGEETQYFGPGTRLLVL.